This entry lists 18 T cell receptor beta chains sequenced from one sample in a study of T cell responses to AZD1222 COVID-19 vaccine. Libraries were prepared by immunoSEQ multiplex PCR; TCRdb keeps only in-frame clonotypes and omits some of them. The table has approximately 300,000 clones, around 92% seen once; the top ten hold 0.55%. Sequences were derived from peripheral blood, sampled 28 days after the second AZD1222 dose. The receptors derive from an adult who received the AZD1222 COVID-19 vaccine.

J is TRBJ1-2 and V is TRBV28, with D unresolved. Germline V gives CDR1 MDHEN, CDR2 SYDVKM. Trimming took 4 bases from V and 1 from J, leaving 13 bases between them. This CDR3 spans 15 amino acids. The CDR3 sequence is CASSSHGDFNYGYTF. CDR3 bases: TGTGCCAGCAGTTCCCATGGGGATTTTAACTATGGCTACACCTTC.

The V gene is TRBV7-9, the J gene TRBJ2-1; the match to TRBD2 covers 11 bases. With 6 bases clipped from V and 8 bases from J, the junction kept 9 bases outside the gene matches. This CDR3 has 15 residues. Per the germline V gene, CDR1 is SEHNR and CDR2 is FQNEAQ (reference sequence). CDR3 sequence reads: CASRSLAGGYDEQFF. CDR3 in DNA: TGTGCCAGCAGATCCCTAGCGGGAGGATATGATGAGCAGTTCTTC.

The chain couples TRBV11-2 to TRBJ2-7; D unresolved. The CDR3 loop spans 13 amino acids. Trimming left V 5 bases short and J 0 bases short, with 8 bases between. Germline lookup yields CDR1 SGHAT and CDR2 FQNNGV. The CDR3 sequence: CASSLLSSYEQYF. The CDR3 DNA sequence: TGTGCCAGCAGCCTCCTGAGCTCCTACGAGCAGTACTTC.

The chain joins TRBV24-1 to TRBJ2-2; tentative D call: TRBD2 (5 bases). Trimming left V 4 bases short and J 3 bases short, with 8 bases between. The CDR3 sequence is 14 residues long. Germline-derived CDR1 and CDR2 are KGHDR and SFDVKD. Here the CDR3 DNA reads TGTGCCACCAGTGAGGGAGAGTACACCGGGGAGCTGTTTTTT. This gives the protein CATSEGEYTGELFF.

The chain uses TRBV28 and TRBJ2-7; tentatively, D is TRBD1 (6 bases). This CDR3 contains 13 residues. Trimming shortened V by 7 bases and J by 7 bases, and 17 bases separated the two germline ends. Germline CDR1 MDHEN, CDR2 SYDVKM. The CDR3 protein is CASTDRSTPEQYF. CDR3 bases: TGTGCCAGCACCGACAGGTCGACGCCGGAGCAGTACTTC.

This chain links TRBV11-2 with TRBJ2-2; no clear D. The CDR3 loop spans 14 amino acids. Trimming shortened V by 6 bases and J by 1 base, and 9 bases separated the two germline ends. Germline CDR1 is SGHAT and CDR2 is FQNNGV. The DNA of the CDR3 is TGTGCCAGCAGACCGACGGGGAACACCGGGGAGCTGTTTTTT. As protein: CASRPTGNTGELFF.

V gene TRBV5-1 combines with J gene TRBJ1-5, with 7 bases aligning to TRBD1. This CDR3 is 14 amino acids long. Germline V CDR1 and CDR2: SGHRS, YFSETQ. V was pared by 4 bases and J by 3 bases, with 4 bases of the junction left unmatched. Written as DNA, the CDR3 is TGCGCCAGCAGCCCTACAGGGGTCAATCAGCCCCAGCATTTT. As protein: CASSPTGVNQPQHF.

The rearrangement joins TRBV4-1 to TRBJ2-3; TRBD2 aligns across 8 bases. Unmatched junction bases numbered 5, after V lost 1 base and J lost 2 bases. This CDR3 contains 16 residues. Germline-derived CDR1 and CDR2 are MGHRA and YSYEKL. CDR3 DNA: TGCGCCAGCAGCCAAGTAAACGGGGGGGCCACAGATACGCAGTATTTT. Translated: CASSQVNGGATDTQYF.

The CDR3 coding sequence is TGTGCCAGCAGCTTGCGCAGGGAGAGTGGCTACACCTTC. Protein product: CASSLRRESGYTF. The chain employs TRBV7-8 and TRBJ1-2; tentative D call: TRBD1 (5 bases). This CDR3 has 13 residues. From germline, CDR1 is SGHVS and CDR2 FQNEAQ. V lost 3 bases, J lost 7 bases, and 12 bases lay in between.

The chain has TRBV18 and TRBJ2-3; 9 bases line up with TRBD2. J lost 1 base, V lost 6 bases, and 8 bases had no gene match. The CDR3 runs to 16 residues. The V gene's germline CDR1 is KGHSH and CDR2 LQKENI. This CDR3 is CASSPTRTSGTDTQYF. In DNA form, the CDR3 reads TGTGCCAGCTCCCCGACGAGGACTAGCGGCACAGATACGCAGTATTTT.

V and J are TRBV14 and TRBJ2-2; TRBD1 agrees at 8 bases. CDR1 and CDR2 from the germline V gene are SGHDN and FVKESK. CDR3 length: 16 amino acids. V dropped 4 bases and J dropped 4; count of bases not matched to a gene: 8. The DNA of the CDR3 is TGTGCCAGCAGCCCTCCGACAGGGGTTAGCACCGGGGAGCTGTTTTTT. Translation gives CASSPPTGVSTGELFF.

The chain has TRBV7-3 and TRBJ2-3; D is possibly TRBD1 or TRBD2 (5 bases each). Trimming stripped 1 base from V and 2 bases from J, with 7 bases between. This CDR3 contains 14 residues. The germline gives CDR1 SGHTA, CDR2 FQGTGA. DNA for the CDR3: TGTGCCAGCAGCTTAATGGGGACCACAGATACGCAGTATTTT. The encoded protein is CASSLMGTTDTQYF.

This clone was counted once. V gene TRBV3-1 (or the pseudogene TRBV3-2) combines with J gene TRBJ2-1; D ambiguous. This CDR3 spans 12 amino acids. Per germline, CDR1 LGHDT and CDR2 YNNKEL (reference sequence). Trimming pared 4 bases from V and 10 bases from J, leaving 11 bases between. The CDR3 region is CASSPTGREQFF. Written as DNA, the CDR3 is TGTGCCAGCAGCCCCACGGGTCGGGAGCAGTTCTTC.

The CDR3 loop is CASSYGQGNYGYTF. The DNA of the CDR3 is TGTGCCAGCAGTTACGGACAGGGGAACTATGGCTACACCTTC. The chain combines TRBV6-5 with TRBJ1-2; 9 nucleotides line up with TRBD1. Trimming cost V 2 bases and J 2 bases; bases outside gene matches: 0. This CDR3 spans 14 amino acids. Germline values: CDR1 MNHEY, CDR2 SVGAGI.

The CDR3 spells CASTRSRHGRDNQPQHF. In DNA form, the CDR3 reads TGCGCCAGCACCCGTTCCAGGCACGGTAGAGACAATCAGCCCCAGCATTTT. The chain joins TRBV10-1 to TRBJ1-5; unclear D gene. With 7 bases removed from V and 3 bases from J, the gap between germline ends came to 22 bases. Germline loops: CDR1 WNHNN, CDR2 SYGVQD (reference sequence). The CDR3 length is 17 residues.

The rearrangement links TRBV19 to TRBJ1-5; 8 bases align to TRBD1. Trimming at V came to 7 bases and at J to 4 bases, leaving 6 bases not matched to a gene. This CDR3 region has 14 residues. CDR1 and CDR2 (germline): LNHDA, SQIVND (reference sequence). The CDR3: CASTLDRENQPQHF. The CDR3 DNA sequence: TGTGCCAGTACCCTGGACAGGGAGAATCAGCCCCAGCATTTT.

The chain combines TRBV20-1 with TRBJ2-1; D gene uncertain. The CDR3 is 11 amino acids. Germline CDR1 DFQATT, CDR2 SNEGSKA (reference sequence). V dropped 5 bases and J dropped 6 bases, with 8 bases sitting between them. The CDR3 DNA sequence: TGCAGTGCTTCGCTAGGCAATGAGCAGTTCTTC. Protein product: CSASLGNEQFF.

The J gene is TRBJ2-3, the V gene TRBV29-1; 10 bases match TRBD2. The germline CDR1 and CDR2 sequences are SQVTM and ANQGSEA. The CDR3 length is 13 residues. With 7 bases clipped from V and 3 bases from J, the junction kept 4 bases outside the gene matches. The CDR3 DNA follows: TGCAGCGCCGCACTAGCGGGAACAGATACGCAGTATTTT. Its translation is CSAALAGTDTQYF.